A single sample is the source of the 8 T cell receptor beta chains below, sequenced in a study of Ad26.COV2.S vaccination and SARS-CoV-2 variants. The sample's treatment: about 20 received Ad26.COV2.S at low or high dose, single or two shots; 5 received placebo; per-sample allocation not given. Day 63 after the first vaccine or placebo injection was the time point for sampling. Only in-frame clones appear in the TCRdb table, and some are missing; sequencing was by immunoSEQ multiplex PCR. This repertoire shows about 680,000 clones, roughly 90% found once; its top ten account for 1.5%. This specimen was peripheral blood, taken in a trial of Ad26.COV2.S vaccine versus placebo. Source of these receptors: a person between 18 and 59 years old who received the Ad26.COV2.S COVID-19 vaccine or a placebo.

The J gene is TRBJ2-3, the V gene TRBV21-1. TRBV21-1 is a recognized pseudogene. CDR3 length equals 15 residues. For the CDR3, the DNA is TGTGCCAGCAGGCAGCTTCCAAGGGGCACAGATACGCAGTATTTT. Protein product: CASRQLPRGTDTQYF.

This clone was found once. The V gene is TRBV29-1, the J gene TRBJ2-3; 8 nucleotides match TRBD1. This CDR3 has 15 residues. Trimming at V came to 4 bases and at J to 0 bases, leaving 6 bases not matched to a gene. Germline V CDR1 and CDR2: SQVTM, ANQGSEA. DNA for the CDR3: TGCAGCGTTGTGGGACAGGCGACTAGCACAGATACGCAGTATTTT. As protein: CSVVGQATSTDTQYF.

The chain employs TRBV7-3 and TRBJ2-3, with TRBD2 identical over 12 bases. This CDR3 has 16 amino acids. V gave up 4 bases and J gave up 5 bases; unmatched junction bases: 7. CDR1 and CDR2 (germline): SGHTA, FQGTGA. This CDR3 reads CASSSGLAGRQDTQYF. The CDR3 bases are TGTGCCAGCAGCTCCGGACTAGCGGGGCGCCAAGATACGCAGTATTTT.

V and J are TRBV2 and TRBJ1-2; a weak D match, TRBD1 (6 bases). The CDR3 is 14 residues long. Germline V gene sequence: CDR1 SNHLY, CDR2 FYNNEI. With 2 bases removed from V and 1 base from J, the gap between germline ends came to 8 bases. The chain's CDR3 is CASSEKQGNYGYTF. DNA for the CDR3: TGTGCCAGCAGTGAAAAACAGGGTAACTATGGCTACACCTTC.

This chain links TRBV7-9 with TRBJ1-1; possible D gene TRBD1, 6 bases. This CDR3 contains 13 residues. Between the trimmed V and J ends, which lost 7 bases and 14 bases, there was a span of 23 bases. Germline V lookup: CDR1 SEHNR, CDR2 FQNEAQ (reference sequence). CDR3 nucleotide sequence: TGTGCCAGCACCGTCGCGGGACATCGCTCCGTCTTCTTT. Translation: CASTVAGHRSVFF.

The CDR3 bases are TGTGCCAGCAGTTACGGTGCCAGCAGCAATCAGCCCCAGCATTTT. Translating it yields CASSYGASSNQPQHF. The chain joins TRBV6-2 or TRBV6-3 to TRBJ1-5; D ambiguous. Germline V CDR1 and CDR2: MNHEY, SVGEGT. V was clipped by 2 bases and J by 1 base, with 9 bases between them. The CDR3 extends over 15 amino acids.

J is TRBJ2-7 and V is TRBV9; 7 positions match TRBD1. In germline, CDR1 is SGDLS, CDR2 YYNGEE. With 2 bases clipped from V and 3 bases from J, the junction kept 14 bases outside the gene matches. The CDR3 is 17 amino acids. The CDR3 nucleotides are TGTGCCAGCAGCGTGAGTGGGTACCGGGACAGTAACTACGAGCAGTACTTC. Encoded protein: CASSVSGYRDSNYEQYF.

The chain uses TRBV2 and TRBJ1-2; D ambiguous. Germline V CDR1 and CDR2: SNHLY, FYNNEI. CDR3 length: 17 residues. V shed 5 bases and J shed 0 bases, with 19 bases lying between them. CDR3 sequence reads: CASSPGPSAFTNYGYTF. In DNA form, the CDR3 reads TGTGCCAGCAGTCCCGGGCCGAGTGCCTTTACTAACTATGGCTACACCTTC.